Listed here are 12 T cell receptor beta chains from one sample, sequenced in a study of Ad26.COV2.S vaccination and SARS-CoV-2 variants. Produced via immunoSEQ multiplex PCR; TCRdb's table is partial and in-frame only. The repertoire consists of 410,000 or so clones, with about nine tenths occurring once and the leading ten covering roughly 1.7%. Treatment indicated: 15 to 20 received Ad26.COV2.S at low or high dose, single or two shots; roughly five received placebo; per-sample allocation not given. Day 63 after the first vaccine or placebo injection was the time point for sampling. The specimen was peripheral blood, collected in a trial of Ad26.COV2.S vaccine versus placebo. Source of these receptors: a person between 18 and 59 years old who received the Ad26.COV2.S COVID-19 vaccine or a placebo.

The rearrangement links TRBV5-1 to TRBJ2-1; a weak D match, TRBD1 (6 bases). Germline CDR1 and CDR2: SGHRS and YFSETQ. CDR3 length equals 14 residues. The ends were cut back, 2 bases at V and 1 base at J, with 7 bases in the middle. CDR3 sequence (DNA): TGCGCCAGCAGCTTCCAGGGGTCCTACAATGAGCAGTTCTTC. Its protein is CASSFQGSYNEQFF.

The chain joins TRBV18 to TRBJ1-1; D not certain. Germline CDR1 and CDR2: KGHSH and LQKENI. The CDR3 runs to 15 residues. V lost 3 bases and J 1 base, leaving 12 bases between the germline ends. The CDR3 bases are TGTGCCAGCTCACCGGCAGAAACACCGAACACTGAAGCTTTCTTT. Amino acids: CASSPAETPNTEAFF.

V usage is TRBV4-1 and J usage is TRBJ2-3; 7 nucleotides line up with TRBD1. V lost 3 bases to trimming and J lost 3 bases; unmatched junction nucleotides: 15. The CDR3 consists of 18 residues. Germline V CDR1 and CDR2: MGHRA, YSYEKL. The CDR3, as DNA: TGCGCCAGCAGCCAGGCCAAACAGGGGAAGATTGGGACAGATACGCAGTATTTT. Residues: CASSQAKQGKIGTDTQYF.

This chain's CDR3 is CARSTYRDRGYGYTF. The CDR3 bases are TGTGCCAGAAGCACGTACCGGGACAGGGGCTATGGCTACACCTTC. The gene calls are TRBV5-3 and TRBJ1-2; TRBD1 agrees at 10 bases. TRBV5-3 is an ORF, and what it does is uncertain. The CDR3 is 15 residues long. The trim removed 4 bases at V and 4 bases at J, leaving 7 bases unmatched.

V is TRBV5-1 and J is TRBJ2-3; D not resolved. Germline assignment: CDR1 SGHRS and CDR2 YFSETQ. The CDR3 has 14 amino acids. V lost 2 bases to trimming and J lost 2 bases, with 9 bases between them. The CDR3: CASSFGTNTDTQYF. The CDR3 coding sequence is TGCGCCAGCAGCTTTGGCACAAACACAGATACGCAGTATTTT.

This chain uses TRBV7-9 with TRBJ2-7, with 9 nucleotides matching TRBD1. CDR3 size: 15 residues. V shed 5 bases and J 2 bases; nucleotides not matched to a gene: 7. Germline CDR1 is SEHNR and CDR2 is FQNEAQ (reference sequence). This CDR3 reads CASSRAQGATYEQYF. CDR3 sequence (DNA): TGTGCCAGCAGCCGAGCACAGGGGGCTACCTACGAGCAGTACTTC.

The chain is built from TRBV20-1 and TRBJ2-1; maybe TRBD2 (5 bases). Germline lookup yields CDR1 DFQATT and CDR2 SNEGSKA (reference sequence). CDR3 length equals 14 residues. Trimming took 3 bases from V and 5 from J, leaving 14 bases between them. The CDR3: CSASGPGIDNEQFF. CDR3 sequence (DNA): TGCAGTGCTAGTGGGCCGGGGATCGACAATGAGCAGTTCTTC.

CDR3 protein: CASSYGQGDGYTF. For the CDR3, the DNA is TGTGCCAGTAGTTATGGACAGGGAGATGGCTACACCTTC. The chain has TRBV19 and TRBJ1-2; TRBD1 agrees at 8 bases. The V and J ends lost 5 bases and 6 bases, in that order; junction bases with no gene match: 5. The V gene's germline CDR1 is LNHDA and CDR2 SQIVND (reference sequence). This CDR3 contains 13 residues.

The CDR3 reads CAWSDPRGGGNTEAFF. CDR3 DNA sequence: TGTGCCTGGAGTGACCCCCGGGGGGGAGGGAACACTGAAGCTTTCTTT. V and J are TRBV30 and TRBJ1-1, with D possibly TRBD1 on 5 matching bases. Germline values: CDR1 GTSNPN, CDR2 SVGIG (reference sequence). V lost 1 base and J 1 base, leaving 16 bases between the germline ends. CDR3 length equals 16 residues.

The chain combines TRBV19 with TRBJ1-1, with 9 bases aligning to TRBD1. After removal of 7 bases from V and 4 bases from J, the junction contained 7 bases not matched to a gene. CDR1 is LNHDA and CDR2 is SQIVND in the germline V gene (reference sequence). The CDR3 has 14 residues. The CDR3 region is CASTSGQGSTEAFF. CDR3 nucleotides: TGTGCCAGTACCTCGGGACAGGGCAGCACTGAAGCTTTCTTT.

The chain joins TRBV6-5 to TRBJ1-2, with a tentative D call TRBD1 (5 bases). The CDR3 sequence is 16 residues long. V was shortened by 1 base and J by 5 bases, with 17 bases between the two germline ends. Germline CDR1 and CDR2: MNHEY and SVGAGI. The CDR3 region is CASSYYPEGNYYGYTF. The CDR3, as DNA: TGTGCCAGCAGTTACTACCCTGAGGGGAACTATTATGGCTACACCTTC.

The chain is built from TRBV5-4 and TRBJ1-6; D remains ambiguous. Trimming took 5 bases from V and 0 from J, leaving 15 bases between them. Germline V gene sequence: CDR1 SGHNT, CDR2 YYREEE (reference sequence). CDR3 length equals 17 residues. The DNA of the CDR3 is TGTGCCAGCAGGGCGACCTTGGGGTACTCCTATAATTCACCCCTCCACTTT. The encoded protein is CASRATLGYSYNSPLHF.